The 18 T cell receptor beta chains below all came from one sample that was sequenced in a study of T cell changes during pregnancy in multiple sclerosis. Profiling relied on immunoSEQ multiplex PCR, and the TCRdb table lists in-frame clones only, not all of them. The sample includes under 65,000 clones, approximately 90% of them seen just once. Here the sequenced sample was CD4+ T cells from peripheral blood mononuclear cells, taken after pregnancy. The origin of the receptors is a female donor with multiple sclerosis, enrolled in a pregnancy study.

This chain connects TRBV7-2 to TRBJ2-1, with D perhaps TRBD1 (5 bases). The germline V and J ends were trimmed by 7 bases and 6 bases, with 13 bases remaining between them. The CDR3 spans 13 residues. Germline CDR1 SGHTA, CDR2 FQGNSA. CDR3 sequence reads: CASNPQGSNEQFF. CDR3 nucleotides: TGTGCCAGCAACCCCCAGGGATCCAATGAGCAGTTCTTC.

The chain recombines TRBV27 with TRBJ2-1, with D tentatively TRBD2 (6 bases). The germline V and J ends were trimmed by 6 bases and 3 bases, with 15 bases remaining between them. Germline CDR1 reads MNHEY; CDR2 reads SMNVEV (reference sequence). The CDR3 loop spans 15 amino acids. The chain's CDR3 is CASSRSGLIYNEQFF. Written as DNA, the CDR3 is TGTGCCAGCAGCCGGTCGGGACTGATCTACAATGAGCAGTTCTTC.

The rearrangement uses TRBV5-4 and TRBJ2-2; the match to TRBD2 covers 7 bases. Germline CDR1 and CDR2: SGHNT and YYREEE (reference sequence). The V segment lost 4 bases and the J segment 6 bases; nucleotides outside the gene matches: 3. This CDR3 region has 13 residues. DNA for the CDR3: TGTGCCAGCAGCCCGGGGGGTCCCGGGGAGCTGTTTTTT. Amino acids: CASSPGGPGELFF.

The V and J genes are TRBV5-8 and TRBJ1-2; D gene unclear. V was pared by 6 bases and J by 4 bases, with 16 bases between. The CDR3 contains 14 residues. The V gene's germline CDR1 is SGHTS and CDR2 YDEGEE. CDR3 DNA sequence: TGTGCCAGCAACCGGAGAGGGCGCGGCTATGGCTACACCTTC. Its translation: CASNRRGRGYGYTF.

This sequence joins TRBV6-5 and TRBJ2-5, with a possible D match to TRBD1 (6 bases). The CDR3 is 16 residues long. From germline, CDR1 is MNHEY and CDR2 SVGAGI. V was clipped by 2 bases and J by 7 bases, with 20 bases between them. The CDR3 DNA follows: TGTGCCAGCAGTTACCAGGTCGGCAGGGGATTTGGGACCCAGTACTTC. Amino acid sequence: CASSYQVGRGFGTQYF.

V gene TRBV7-3 combines with J gene TRBJ1-5; D may be TRBD1 (5 bases). The ends were cut back, 2 bases at V and 4 bases at J, with 9 bases in the middle. The CDR3 is made up of 14 amino acids. The germline V gene encodes CDR1 SGHTA and CDR2 FQGTGA. CDR3 bases: TGTGCCAGCAGCTTAGGGCCAGGGAATCAGCCCCAGCATTTT. Its translation is CASSLGPGNQPQHF.

Written as DNA, the CDR3 is TGCGCCAGCAGCTGGGGACTAGCGGGGGGGCTAGGCAATGAGCAGTTCTTC. Encoded protein: CASSWGLAGGLGNEQFF. The rearrangement links TRBV5-1 to TRBJ2-1; TRBD2 matches at 16 bases. This CDR3 is built from 17 residues. The J segment lost 6 bases and the V segment lost 3 bases, leaving 6 bases of the junction unmatched. Germline V gene lookup returns CDR1 SGHRS and CDR2 YFSETQ.

CDR3 DNA sequence: TGTGCCAGCTCACCGAAACTCGGGACAGGGGCCGAAAAACTGTTTTTT. Encoded protein: CASSPKLGTGAEKLFF. The chain joins TRBV18 to TRBJ1-4, with 10 bases that match TRBD1. The CDR3 is 16 residues long. Losses at the gene ends were 3 bases for V and 8 bases for J; bases not matched to a gene: 9. From germline, CDR1 is KGHSH and CDR2 LQKENI.

This chain connects TRBV14 to TRBJ1-2; D gene unclear. CDR1 and CDR2 (germline): SGHDN, FVKESK. V was shortened by 0 bases and J by 2 bases, with 13 bases between the two germline ends. This CDR3 comprises 16 residues. The CDR3 spells CASSQDQRQSNYGYTF. In nucleotides, the CDR3 is TGTGCCAGCAGCCAAGATCAGAGGCAGTCGAACTATGGCTACACCTTC.

In its sample, this clone was seen once. The V and J genes are TRBV5-1 and TRBJ2-5, with 12 bases that match TRBD2. J gave up 4 bases and V 7 bases, and 11 bases lay outside the gene matches. Germline CDR1 and CDR2: SGHRS and YFSETQ. The CDR3 length is 16 residues. This chain's CDR3 is CASGGSSGGAGETQYF. In nucleotides, the CDR3 is TGCGCCAGCGGAGGGTCTAGCGGGGGGGCCGGAGAGACCCAGTACTTC.

This clone was seen only once. V is TRBV18 and J is TRBJ1-4; 7 positions match TRBD1. The CDR3 length is 14 residues. CDR1 KGHSH and CDR2 LQKENI come from the germline V gene. V lost 3 bases and J lost 7; bases outside the gene matches: 5. The CDR3 region is CASSPGQLPEKLFF. CDR3 in DNA: TGTGCCAGCTCACCGGGACAGTTGCCTGAAAAACTGTTTTTT.

The chain is built from TRBV6-5 and TRBJ1-2; 7 bases map to TRBD1. V lost 7 bases, J lost 3 bases, and 8 bases stayed unmatched. CDR1 is MNHEY, CDR2 SVGAGI, per germline. There are 14 residues in the CDR3. CDR3 residues: CASTRQGRDYGYTF. The CDR3 bases are TGTGCCAGCACTAGACAGGGTAGGGACTATGGCTACACCTTC.

The CDR3 region is CASSPYDGASGSSYEQYF. The DNA for the CDR3 is TGTGCCAGCAGCCCTTACGACGGGGCTAGCGGGAGTTCCTACGAGCAGTACTTC. This chain joins TRBV7-9 and TRBJ2-7; 10 positions match TRBD2. CDR3 length equals 18 residues. Looked up from germline, CDR1 is SEHNR and CDR2 is FQNEAQ (reference sequence). The J segment lost 1 base and the V segment lost 5 bases, leaving 14 bases of the junction unmatched.

The V gene is TRBV19, the J gene TRBJ2-7; 8 bases agree with TRBD2. The CDR3 has 19 residues. Trimming removed 3 bases from V and 3 bases from J; junction bases left unmatched: 19. Germline V CDR1 and CDR2: LNHDA, SQIVND (reference sequence). The CDR3 region has the DNA TGTGCCAGTAGTATCGTCCAGGCGTCTCGCGGGGGGCGTTTCTACGAGCAGTACTTC. Its protein product is CASSIVQASRGGRFYEQYF.

This rearrangement joins TRBV6-6 to TRBJ2-7; 14 bases match TRBD2. V shed 5 bases, J shed 4 bases, and the junction held 4 bases outside the gene matches. This CDR3 is 15 amino acids long. Per germline, CDR1 MNHNY and CDR2 SVGAGI (reference sequence). This CDR3 is CASSGTSGGGYEQYF. The CDR3 region has the DNA TGTGCCAGCAGTGGGACTAGCGGGGGTGGATACGAGCAGTACTTC.

V usage is TRBV7-2 and J usage is TRBJ1-2; D gene ambiguous. V shed 3 bases and J shed 8 bases, with 7 bases lying between them. CDR1 and CDR2 (germline): SGHTA, FQGNSA. CDR3 length: 11 residues. For the CDR3, the DNA is TGTGCCAGCAGCTTCTCCGGGGGCTACACCTTC. It specifies CASSFSGGYTF.

V and J are TRBV11-2 and TRBJ2-2; no firm D call. V was pared by 5 bases and J by 6 bases, with 16 bases between. The length of the CDR3 is 15 residues. Germline CDR1 is SGHAT and CDR2 is FQNNGV. The CDR3, as DNA: TGTGCCAGCAGCCCCGCTCGTGCAGGCGCCGGGGAGCTGTTTTTT. This translates into CASSPARAGAGELFF.

V usage is TRBV7-9 and J usage is TRBJ1-1; weak D call: TRBD1 (5 bases). Trimming shortened V by 10 bases and J by 3 bases, and 21 bases separated the two germline ends. There are 15 residues in the CDR3. Germline CDR1 reads SEHNR; CDR2 reads FQNEAQ (reference sequence). The CDR3 DNA sequence: TGTGCCACCACCTGGGACGGAGGGTCGTACACTGAAGCTTTCTTT. Its protein is CATTWDGGSYTEAFF.